Listed here is a single T cell receptor beta chain. The sample is drawn from a study of sequential checkpoint blockade in melanoma. Study-wide background: Randomization was 1:1 between first-line nivolumab→ipilimumab and ipilimumab→nivolumab. Each arm's sequence ended with maintenance nivolumab.

This CDR3 has 13 residues. V lost 4 bases, J lost 10 bases, and 6 bases stayed unmatched. CDR1 SGHTS and CDR2 YDEGEE come from the germline V gene. Generated by immunoSEQ multiplex PCR, the TCRdb table keeps only in-frame clones and is missing some. The repertoire holds 15,000 to 20,000 clones, with just under 75% as singletons. Treatment specified: randomized to nivolumab then ipilimumab (arm A) or the reverse (arm B). No patient had prior DNA-damaging chemotherapy. Sorted cells were live CD3+CD8+, lacking CD19 and CD56, from PBMCs. This sequence originates from a human donor with melanoma. Sequences were derived from CD8+ T cells sorted from blood (inferred from file names), sampled from a patient given nivolumab and ipilimumab in sequence. This chain uses TRBV5-8 with TRBJ2-1; 9 bases map to TRBD1. CDR3 DNA sequence: TGTGCCAGCAGCGCGGGACAGGGAACAGAGCAGTTCTTC. As protein: CASSAGQGTEQFF.